Each of the 18 T cell receptor beta chains below was sequenced from the same sample in a study of cytomegalovirus exposure and HLA in healthy donors. The PCR ran on 60 Vbeta and 13 Jbeta primers. Some clones are missing from TCRdb's copy, which holds only in-frame ones; the method was immunoSEQ multiplex PCR. Counted here are around 78,000 clones, about four fifths occurring once; the ten biggest clones make up 2.4%. The sequencing input was PBMCs. These receptor sequences come from a woman aged 45-59 years in good health and CMV-seronegative.

This chain connects TRBV19 to TRBJ1-5; no clear D. The V gene lost 3 bases and the J gene lost 3 bases, with 9 bases spanning the gap. The CDR3 spans 14 residues. CDR1 and CDR2 (germline): LNHDA, SQIVND (reference sequence). The CDR3 loop is CASSMRGNNQPQHF. The CDR3 DNA reads TGTGCCAGTAGTATGCGAGGGAACAATCAGCCCCAGCATTTT. The full variable domain, in which reference TRBV19 and TRBJ1-5 provide the parts outside the CDR3, is DGGITQSPKYLFRKEGQNVTLSCEQNLNHDAMYWYRQDPGQGLRLIYYSQIVNDFQKGDIAEGYSVSREKKESFPLTVTSAQKNPTAFYLCASSMRGNNQPQHFGDGTRLSIL.

The genes are TRBV10-2 and TRBJ2-7; D not certain. Trimming cost V 7 bases and J 0 bases, with 10 bases left between them. The germline gives CDR1 WSHSY, CDR2 SAAADI. The CDR3 loop spans 13 amino acids. CDR3 sequence reads: CASKAASSYEQYF. DNA of the CDR3: TGCGCCAGCAAGGCGGCGAGCTCCTACGAGCAGTACTTC.

The chain joins TRBV14 to TRBJ2-2; 13 bases are a match to TRBD2. Germline CDR1 is SGHDN and CDR2 is FVKESK. V lost 4 bases and J lost 8; bases outside the gene matches: 7. The CDR3 extends over 16 amino acids. The CDR3 region is CASSPRTSGSRGELFF. CDR3 coding DNA: TGTGCCAGCAGCCCCCGGACTAGCGGGAGCAGGGGGGAGCTGTTTTTT. The full variable domain, rest sourced from reference TRBV14 and TRBJ2-2, is EAGVTQFPSHSVIEKGQTVTLRCDPISGHDNLYWYRRVMGKEIKFLLHFVKESKQDESGMPNNRFLAERTGGTYSTLKVQPAELEDSGVYFCASSPRTSGSRGELFFGEGSRLTVL.

This chain joins TRBV15 and TRBJ2-5; 8 nucleotides line up with TRBD1. There are 16 residues in the CDR3. Per the germline V gene, CDR1 is LNHNV and CDR2 is YYDKDF (reference sequence). V shed 0 bases and J 1 base; nucleotides not matched to a gene: 4. The CDR3 sequence: CATSREVTGAQETQYF. The CDR3 DNA follows: TGTGCCACCAGCAGAGAAGTGACAGGGGCCCAAGAGACCCAGTACTTC. Filled out from reference TRBV15 and TRBJ2-5, the complete variable domain reads DAMVIQNPRYQVTQFGKPVTLSCSQTLNHNVMYWYQQKSSQAPKLLFHYYDKDFNNEADTPDNFQSRRPNTSFCFLDIRSPGLGDTAMYLCATSREVTGAQETQYFGPGTRLLVL.

This clone was seen only a few times. V usage is TRBV6-4 and J usage is TRBJ2-3, with 10 bases fitting TRBD2. V was clipped by 5 bases and J by 4 bases; unmatched bases: 6. The CDR3 has 15 amino acids. The germline gives CDR1 MRHNA, CDR2 SNTAGT. The CDR3 is CASSPLAGAADTQYF. In DNA, the CDR3 is TGTGCCAGCAGTCCTCTAGCGGGAGCGGCAGATACGCAGTATTTT.

The chain couples TRBV5-5 to TRBJ1-2, with 10 bases that match TRBD1. J lost 4 bases, V lost 0 bases, and 15 bases had no gene match. Per the germline V gene, CDR1 is SGHKS and CDR2 is YYEKEE (reference sequence). The CDR3 spans 19 residues. The CDR3 sequence is CASSLDLDRGRGAIYGYTF. The CDR3 nucleotides are TGTGCCAGCAGCTTGGACTTAGACAGGGGGCGCGGGGCAATCTATGGCTACACCTTC.

This sequence joins TRBV2 and TRBJ2-7; a possible D gene is TRBD1 (5 bases). CDR1 is SNHLY, CDR2 FYNNEI, per germline. This CDR3 has 12 residues. Trimming stripped 7 bases from V and 0 bases from J, with 7 bases between. Written as DNA, the CDR3 is TGTGCCAGCAAAGGGGACTCCTACGAGCAGTACGTC. As protein: CASKGDSYEQYV.

The rearrangement links TRBV6-5 to TRBJ2-2; D is perhaps TRBD2 (6 bases). The V end lost 5 bases, the J end lost 4 bases, and 8 bases lay between the germline ends. The germline CDR1 and CDR2 sequences are MNHEY and SVGAGI. The CDR3 contains 13 residues. CDR3 sequence reads: CASSLATTGELFF. DNA of the CDR3: TGTGCCAGCAGTCTAGCGACCACCGGGGAGCTGTTTTTT.

The chain uses TRBV19 and TRBJ2-1, with D maybe TRBD2 (6 bases). Trimming removed 6 bases from V and 0 bases from J, with 12 bases in between. The CDR3 totals 15 residues. Per germline, CDR1 LNHDA and CDR2 SQIVND (reference sequence). Written as DNA, the CDR3 is TGTGCCAGTAGGGAAACTAGCAGCTCCTACAATGAGCAGTTCTTC. Translating it yields CASRETSSSYNEQFF.

The rearrangement joins TRBV11-3 to TRBJ2-1; 15 bases are a match to TRBD2. Germline values: CDR1 SGHNT, CDR2 YENEEA. J was trimmed by 6 bases and V by 5 bases; bases with no gene match: 5. The CDR3 spans 16 residues. The CDR3 DNA reads TGTGCCAGCAGCGACCGGACTAGCGGGGGGGGCAATGAGCAGTTCTTC. Translation gives CASSDRTSGGGNEQFF.

This chain links TRBV19 with TRBJ2-1; 10 nucleotides line up with TRBD2. V was pared by 0 bases and J by 7 bases, with 9 bases of the junction left unmatched. This CDR3 contains 17 residues. CDR1 and CDR2 from the germline V gene are LNHDA and SQIVND (reference sequence). This CDR3 reads CASSIDFGSGGANEQFF. For the CDR3, the DNA is TGTGCCAGTAGTATAGATTTCGGGAGCGGGGGGGCGAATGAGCAGTTCTTC.

This rearrangement joins TRBV15 to TRBJ1-1; no definite D call. The CDR3 contains 14 residues. The V gene lost 0 bases and the J gene lost 7 bases, with 12 bases spanning the gap. CDR1 and CDR2 from the germline V gene are LNHNV and YYDKDF (reference sequence). The CDR3 loop is CATSRDQSFREAFF. CDR3 DNA sequence: TGTGCCACCAGCAGAGATCAGTCCTTTCGTGAAGCTTTCTTT.

The chain joins TRBV13 to TRBJ2-5, with D possibly matching TRBD2 (7 bases). The CDR3 totals 16 residues. Germline CDR1 reads PRHDT; CDR2 reads FYEKMQ (reference sequence). V lost 5 bases and J 4 bases, leaving 20 bases between the germline ends. CDR3 sequence (DNA): TGTGCCAGCAGCCCGGGGGGCGGGTTCTCGAGAGAGACCCAGTACTTC. This gives the protein CASSPGGGFSRETQYF.

The chain has TRBV4-2 and TRBJ2-1; 8 nucleotides agree with TRBD1. In germline, CDR1 is LGHNA, CDR2 YNFKEQ. V was pared by 0 bases and J by 8 bases, with 6 bases of the junction left unmatched. The CDR3 spans 15 residues. Written as DNA, the CDR3 is TGTGCCAGCAGCCAAGAAGGACAGGGTTGGGATGAGCAGTTCTTC. This sequence encodes CASSQEGQGWDEQFF.

This chain joins TRBV5-1 and TRBJ2-7; maybe TRBD2 (5 bases). There are 14 residues in the CDR3. With 4 bases removed from V and 0 bases from J, the gap between germline ends came to 11 bases. Germline lookup yields CDR1 SGHRS and CDR2 YFSETQ. CDR3 bases: TGCGCCAGCAGCCTAGCTATAGTCTCCTACGAGCAGTACTTC. This sequence encodes CASSLAIVSYEQYF.

The rearrangement joins TRBV9 to TRBJ2-7; maybe TRBD2 (5 bases). Trimming took 0 bases from V and 1 from J, leaving 11 bases between them. CDR1 SGDLS and CDR2 YYNGEE come from the germline V gene. The CDR3 contains 15 residues. In DNA, the CDR3 is TGTGCCAGCAGCGTAGTTGCGGACTCATCCTACGAGCAGTACTTC. Its protein is CASSVVADSSYEQYF.

This chain connects TRBV7-6 to TRBJ2-3, with 12 nucleotides matching TRBD2. The trim removed 1 base at V and 4 bases at J, leaving 12 bases unmatched. CDR3 size: 19 residues. The germline CDR1 and CDR2 sequences are SGHVS and FNYEAQ. CDR3 nucleotide sequence: TGTGCCAGCAGCTTAGAGTCTAGCGGGAGGGCCTCGTTACCAGATACGCAGTATTTT. This translates into CASSLESSGRASLPDTQYF.

The V and J genes are TRBV27 and TRBJ1-1; D not certain. V was pared by 4 bases and J by 5 bases, with 11 bases between. The CDR3 sequence is 13 residues long. Germline V gene sequence: CDR1 MNHEY, CDR2 SMNVEV (reference sequence). CDR3 protein: CASSSHSRTEAFF. CDR3 sequence (DNA): TGTGCCAGCAGTTCCCACAGTAGAACTGAAGCTTTCTTT.